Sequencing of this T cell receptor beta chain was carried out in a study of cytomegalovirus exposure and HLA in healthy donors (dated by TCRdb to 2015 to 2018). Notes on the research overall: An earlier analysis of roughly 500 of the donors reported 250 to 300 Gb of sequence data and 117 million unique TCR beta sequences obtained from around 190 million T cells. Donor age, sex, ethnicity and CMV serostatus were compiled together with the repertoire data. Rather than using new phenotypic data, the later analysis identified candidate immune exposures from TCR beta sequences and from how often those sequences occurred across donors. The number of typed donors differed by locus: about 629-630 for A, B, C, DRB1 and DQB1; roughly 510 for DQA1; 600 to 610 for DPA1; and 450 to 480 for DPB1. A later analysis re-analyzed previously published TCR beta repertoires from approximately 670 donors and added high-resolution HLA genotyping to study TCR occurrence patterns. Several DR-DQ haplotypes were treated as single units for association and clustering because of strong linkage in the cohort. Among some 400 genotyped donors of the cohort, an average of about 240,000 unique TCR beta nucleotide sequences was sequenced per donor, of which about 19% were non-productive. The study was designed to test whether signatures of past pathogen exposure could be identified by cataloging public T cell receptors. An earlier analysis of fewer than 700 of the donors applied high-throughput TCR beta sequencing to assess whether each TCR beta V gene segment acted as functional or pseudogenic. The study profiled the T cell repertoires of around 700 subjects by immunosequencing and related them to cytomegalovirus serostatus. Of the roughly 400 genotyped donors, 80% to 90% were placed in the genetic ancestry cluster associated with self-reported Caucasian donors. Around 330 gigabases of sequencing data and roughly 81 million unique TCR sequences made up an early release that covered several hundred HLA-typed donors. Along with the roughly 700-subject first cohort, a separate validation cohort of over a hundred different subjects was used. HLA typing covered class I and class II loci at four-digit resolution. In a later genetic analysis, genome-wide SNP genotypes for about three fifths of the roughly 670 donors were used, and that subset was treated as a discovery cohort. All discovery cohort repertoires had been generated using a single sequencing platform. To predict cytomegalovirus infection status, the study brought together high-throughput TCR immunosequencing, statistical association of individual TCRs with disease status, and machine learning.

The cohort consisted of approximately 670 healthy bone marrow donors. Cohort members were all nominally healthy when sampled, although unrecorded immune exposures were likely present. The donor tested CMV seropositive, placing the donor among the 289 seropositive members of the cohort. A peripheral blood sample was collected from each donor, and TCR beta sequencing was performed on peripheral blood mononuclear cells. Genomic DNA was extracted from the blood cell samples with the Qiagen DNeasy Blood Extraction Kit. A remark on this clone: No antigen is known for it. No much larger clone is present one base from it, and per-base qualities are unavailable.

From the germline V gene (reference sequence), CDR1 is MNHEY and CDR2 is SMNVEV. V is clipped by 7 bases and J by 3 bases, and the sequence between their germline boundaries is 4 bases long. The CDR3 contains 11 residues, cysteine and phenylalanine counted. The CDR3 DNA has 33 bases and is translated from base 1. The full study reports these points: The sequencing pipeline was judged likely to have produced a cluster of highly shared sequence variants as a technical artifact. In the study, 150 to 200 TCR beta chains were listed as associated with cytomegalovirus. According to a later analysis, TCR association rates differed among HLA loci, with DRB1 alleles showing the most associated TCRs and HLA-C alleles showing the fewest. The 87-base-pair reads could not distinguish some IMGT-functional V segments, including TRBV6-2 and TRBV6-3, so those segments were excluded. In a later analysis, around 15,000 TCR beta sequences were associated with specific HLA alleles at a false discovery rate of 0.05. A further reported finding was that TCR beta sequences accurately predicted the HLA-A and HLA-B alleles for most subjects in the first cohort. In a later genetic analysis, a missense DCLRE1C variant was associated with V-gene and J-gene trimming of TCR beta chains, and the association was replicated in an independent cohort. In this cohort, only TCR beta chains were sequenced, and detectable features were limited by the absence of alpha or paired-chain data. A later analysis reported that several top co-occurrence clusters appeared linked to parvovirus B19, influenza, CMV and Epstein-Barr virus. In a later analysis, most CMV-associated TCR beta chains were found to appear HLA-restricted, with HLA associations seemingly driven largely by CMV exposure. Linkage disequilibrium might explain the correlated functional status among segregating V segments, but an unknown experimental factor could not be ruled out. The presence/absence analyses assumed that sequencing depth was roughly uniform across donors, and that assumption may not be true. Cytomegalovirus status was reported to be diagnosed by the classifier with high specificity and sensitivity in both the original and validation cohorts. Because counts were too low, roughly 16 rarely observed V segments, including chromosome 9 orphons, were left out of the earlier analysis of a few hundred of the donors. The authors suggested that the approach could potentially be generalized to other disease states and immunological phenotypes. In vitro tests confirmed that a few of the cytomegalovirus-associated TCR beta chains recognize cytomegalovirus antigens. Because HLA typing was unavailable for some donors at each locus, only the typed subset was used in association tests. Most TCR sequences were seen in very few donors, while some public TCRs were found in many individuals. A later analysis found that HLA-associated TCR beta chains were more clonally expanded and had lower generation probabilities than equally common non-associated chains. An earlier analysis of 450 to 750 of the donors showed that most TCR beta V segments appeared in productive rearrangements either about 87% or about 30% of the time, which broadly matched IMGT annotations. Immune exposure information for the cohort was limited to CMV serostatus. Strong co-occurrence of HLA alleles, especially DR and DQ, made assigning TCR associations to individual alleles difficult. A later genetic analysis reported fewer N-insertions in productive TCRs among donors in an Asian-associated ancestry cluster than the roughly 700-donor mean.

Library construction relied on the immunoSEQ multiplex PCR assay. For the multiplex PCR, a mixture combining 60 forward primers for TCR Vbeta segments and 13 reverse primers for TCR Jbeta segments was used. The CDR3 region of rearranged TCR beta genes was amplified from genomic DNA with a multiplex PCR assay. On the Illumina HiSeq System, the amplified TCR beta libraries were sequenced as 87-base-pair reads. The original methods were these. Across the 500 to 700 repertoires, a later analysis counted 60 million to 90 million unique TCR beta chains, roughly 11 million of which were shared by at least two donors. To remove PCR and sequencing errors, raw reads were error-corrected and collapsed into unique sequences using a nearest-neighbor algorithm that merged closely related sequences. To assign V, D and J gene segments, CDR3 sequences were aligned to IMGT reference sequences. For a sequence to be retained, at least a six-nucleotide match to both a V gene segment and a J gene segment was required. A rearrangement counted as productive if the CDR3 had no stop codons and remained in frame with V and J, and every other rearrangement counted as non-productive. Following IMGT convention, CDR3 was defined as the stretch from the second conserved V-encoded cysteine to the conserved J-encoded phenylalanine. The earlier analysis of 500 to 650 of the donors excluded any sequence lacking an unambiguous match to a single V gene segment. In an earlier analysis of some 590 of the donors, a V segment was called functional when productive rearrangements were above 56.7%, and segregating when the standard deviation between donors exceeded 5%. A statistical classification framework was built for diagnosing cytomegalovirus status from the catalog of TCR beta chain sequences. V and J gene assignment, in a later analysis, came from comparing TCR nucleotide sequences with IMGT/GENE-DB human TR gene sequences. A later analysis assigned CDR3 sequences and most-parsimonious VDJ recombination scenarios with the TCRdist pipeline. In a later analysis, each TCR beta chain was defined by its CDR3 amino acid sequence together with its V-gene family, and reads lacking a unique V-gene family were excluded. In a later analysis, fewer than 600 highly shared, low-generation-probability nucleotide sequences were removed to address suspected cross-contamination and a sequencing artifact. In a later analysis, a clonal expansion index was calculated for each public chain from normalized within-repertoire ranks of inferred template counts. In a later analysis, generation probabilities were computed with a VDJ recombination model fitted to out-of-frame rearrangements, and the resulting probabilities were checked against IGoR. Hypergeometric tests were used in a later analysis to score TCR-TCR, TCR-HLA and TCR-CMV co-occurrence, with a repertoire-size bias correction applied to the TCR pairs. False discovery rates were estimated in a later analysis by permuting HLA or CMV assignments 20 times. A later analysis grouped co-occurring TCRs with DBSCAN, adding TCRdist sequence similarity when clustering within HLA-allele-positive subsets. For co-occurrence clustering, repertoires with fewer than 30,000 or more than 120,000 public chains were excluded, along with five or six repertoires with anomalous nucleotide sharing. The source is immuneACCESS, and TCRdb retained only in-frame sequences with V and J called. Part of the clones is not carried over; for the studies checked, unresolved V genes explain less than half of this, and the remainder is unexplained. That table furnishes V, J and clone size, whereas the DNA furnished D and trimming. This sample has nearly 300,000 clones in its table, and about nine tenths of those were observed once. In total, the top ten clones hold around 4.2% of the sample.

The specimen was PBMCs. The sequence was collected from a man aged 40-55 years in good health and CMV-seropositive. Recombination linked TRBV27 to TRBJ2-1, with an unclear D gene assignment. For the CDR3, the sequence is CASTFYNEQFF. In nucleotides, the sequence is TGTGCCAGCACCTTCTACAATGAGCAGTTCTTC.